These 14 T cell receptor beta chains originate from one sample sequenced in a study of human T cells and chemical hapten exposure. TCRdb reprocessed the RACE reads via MiXCR and lists one record per CDR3 protein. The sample holds a few hundred thousand distinct CDR3 sequences; more than 5% are singletons and the top ten take around 6.1%. Time point noted: patch test 2, 6 weeks after DPC sensitization. Sample treatment: therapeutic diphenylcyclopropenone sensitization with weekly scalp DPC. Sequenced here: whole blood, sampled in connection with sensitization to the hapten diphenylcyclopropenone (DPC). The source is a woman under 30 with alopecia areata. Some clones in this sample may be carry-over from other donors' samples.

In this sample, this clonotype turned up many times. The chain joins TRBV12-3 or TRBV12-4 to TRBJ2-3; perhaps D is TRBD1 or TRBD2 (5 bases each). V was cut by 6 bases and J by 4 bases, with 17 bases left in between. The CDR3 length is 15 residues. This chain's CDR3 is CASSPAFGAADTQYF. In DNA, the CDR3 is TGTGCCAGCAGCCCTGCCTTCGGGGCGGCAGATACGCAGTATTTT.

This sequence joins TRBV6-1 and TRBJ2-3; maybe TRBD1 (6 bases). Germline-derived CDR1 and CDR2 are MNHNS and SASEGT. V lost 6 bases and J lost 0, with 16 bases in between. This CDR3 region has 16 residues. The CDR3, as DNA: TGTGCCAGCAGCCAACTTAGACAGGCAAGCACAGATACGCAGTATTTT. Translation gives CASSQLRQASTDTQYF.

This clonotype was seen more than once but under ten times. The rearrangement joins TRBV4-1 to TRBJ1-1, with D perhaps TRBD1 (6 bases). Germline V CDR1 and CDR2: MGHRA, YSYEKL. V was shortened by 1 base and J by 3 bases, with 9 bases between the two germline ends. This CDR3 region has 14 residues. The CDR3 DNA sequence: TGCGCCAGCAGCCAAGGTCCAGGGGACACTGAAGCTTTCTTT. This codes for CASSQGPGDTEAFF.

The gene calls are TRBV3-1 and TRBJ2-5, with 11 bases matching TRBD2. CDR1 and CDR2 (germline): LGHDT, YNNKEL (reference sequence). Trimming cost V 4 bases and J 3 bases; bases outside gene matches: 10. The CDR3 length is 17 residues. In nucleotides, the CDR3 is TGTGCCAGCAGCCGTCTAGCGGGGGGCTACATAAAAGAGACCCAGTACTTC. Protein: CASSRLAGGYIKETQYF.

This clonotype was recorded at least ten times. The chain combines TRBV3-1 with TRBJ2-3, with a tentative D call TRBD1 (6 bases). CDR1 is LGHDT, CDR2 YNNKEL, per germline (reference sequence). V was trimmed by 5 bases and J by 0 bases, leaving 18 bases between them. The CDR3 runs to 17 residues. The CDR3 loop reads CASSARRQVLSTDTQYF. The CDR3 DNA reads as TGTGCCAGCAGCGCGCGACGACAGGTCCTCAGCACAGATACGCAGTATTTT.

This clonotype was observed at least ten times. The V call is TRBV10-3, the J call TRBJ1-5; D not certain. This CDR3 contains 13 residues. CDR1 is ENHRY and CDR2 is SYGVKD in the germline V gene. Trimming stripped 4 bases from V and 4 bases from J, with 8 bases between. CDR3 DNA sequence: TGTGCCATCAGTGGGACGGAGAATCAGCCCCAGCATTTT. This translates into CAISGTENQPQHF.

This clonotype showed up just a few times. The genes are TRBV7-2 and TRBJ2-2; D gene uncertain. The CDR3 loop spans 13 amino acids. The ends were cut back, 8 bases at V and 0 bases at J, with 7 bases in the middle. The V gene's germline CDR1 is SGHTA and CDR2 FQGNSA. CDR3 in DNA: TGTGCCAGCGGAGTTTCGAACACCGGGGAGCTGTTTTTT. Translation: CASGVSNTGELFF.

This clonotype was recorded at least ten times. V gene TRBV11-2 combines with J gene TRBJ1-6; D call uncertain. This CDR3 has 13 amino acids. V shed 0 bases and J shed 10 bases, with 7 bases lying between them. The V gene's germline CDR1 is SGHAT and CDR2 FQNNGV. The CDR3 nucleotides read TGTGCCAGCAGCTTAGATGGTGGATCACCCCTCCACTTT. Translation: CASSLDGGSPLHF.

This clonotype was observed many times. This chain links TRBV6-2 or TRBV6-3 with TRBJ1-2; the D is unclear. The CDR3 loop spans 11 amino acids. Trimming took 1 base from V and 8 from J, leaving 5 bases between them. Germline V lookup: CDR1 MNHEY, CDR2 SVGEGT. The CDR3 DNA sequence: TGTGCCAGCAGTTACTACAGCGGCTACACCTTC. Protein: CASSYYSGYTF.

The gene calls are TRBV4-1 and TRBJ1-4, with no clear D. The CDR3 spans 14 residues. Germline CDR1 and CDR2: MGHRA and YSYEKL. V was shortened by 0 bases and J by 8 bases, with 10 bases between the two germline ends. The CDR3 here is CASSQDGPGEKLFF. The CDR3 nucleotides are TGCGCCAGCAGCCAAGATGGACCGGGCGAAAAACTGTTTTTT.

CDR3 coding DNA: TGTGCCAGCAGCTTGCAGGGTCTAATCTACGAGCAGTACTTC. Its translation: CASSLQGLIYEQYF. The chain uses TRBV11-2 and TRBJ2-7; the D gene is possibly TRBD1 (5 bases). There are 14 residues in the CDR3. CDR1 and CDR2 from the germline V gene are SGHAT and FQNNGV. The V and J ends lost 3 bases and 3 bases respectively, with 12 bases between them.

V usage is TRBV15 and J usage is TRBJ1-6; D possibly corresponds to TRBD1 (5 bases). This CDR3 is 18 amino acids long. The ends were cut back, 0 bases at V and 2 bases at J, with 14 bases in the middle. From germline, CDR1 is LNHNV and CDR2 YYDKDF (reference sequence). This CDR3 reads CATSRDRRGRTYNSPLHF. In nucleotides, the CDR3 is TGTGCCACCAGCAGAGATAGGAGGGGTCGGACCTATAATTCACCCCTCCACTTT.

This clonotype has a count of ten or more. This chain connects TRBV6-5 to TRBJ1-1; no clear D gene. Trimming took 7 bases from V and 3 from J, leaving 9 bases between them. Germline loops: CDR1 MNHEY, CDR2 SVGAGI. CDR3 length equals 12 residues. The CDR3 sequence is CASKVGDTEAFF. DNA of the CDR3: TGTGCCAGCAAGGTTGGAGACACTGAAGCTTTCTTT.

The rearrangement joins TRBV7-9 to TRBJ2-3; a weak D match, TRBD2 (5 bases). Germline CDR1 SEHNR, CDR2 FQNEAQ (reference sequence). V gave up 2 bases and J gave up 9 bases, with 9 bases separating them. The CDR3 has 12 residues. CDR3 residues: CASSLLTGTQYF. The CDR3 DNA follows: TGTGCCAGCAGCTTACTCACGGGGACGCAGTATTTT.